This TCR beta chain was retrieved from a study of cytomegalovirus exposure and HLA in healthy donors. This clone appeared a single time. Its antigen is undetermined. Trimming pared 4 bases from V and 4 bases from J, leaving 16 bases between. The CDR3 consists of 16 residues. Germline loops: CDR1 LGHNA, CDR2 YNFKEQ. PCR used 60 Vbeta primers and 13 Jbeta primers. Data came from immunoSEQ multiplex PCR; TCRdb stores just in-frame clones and leaves some out. The table shows approximately 210,000 clones, with around 75% occurring only once. Findings of the study overall: Being productive about 90% or about 30% of the time was typical of most TCR beta V segments in an earlier analysis. The presence/absence work took it that sequencing depth was about the same across donors. For cytomegalovirus status, the classifier reportedly gave diagnoses with high specificity and sensitivity.

The sequenced material came from PBMCs. The V and J genes are TRBV4-2 and TRBJ2-2; tentatively, D is TRBD2 (6 bases). This TCR derives from a male donor in good health and CMV-seropositive. For the CDR3, the DNA is TGTGCCAGCAGCCGAACTGCGGGATCCGTCACCGGGGAGCTGTTTTTT. This gives the protein CASSRTAGSVTGELFF.